One sample yielded the 24 T cell receptor beta chains listed below, sequenced in a study of blood T cell repertoires in COVID-19. Assay: immunoSEQ multiplex PCR; the TCRdb copy retains only in-frame clones and omits some. The sample yields 210,000 or so clones, approximately 80% seen once. What was sequenced was PBMCs or T cells enriched from blood (not recorded which). The receptors were sampled from a man younger than 40 with acute COVID-19.

This chain joins TRBV27 and TRBJ1-4; D unclear. The CDR3 consists of 15 residues. Germline CDR1 reads MNHEY; CDR2 reads SMNVEV (reference sequence). Trimming shortened V by 6 bases and J by 0 bases, and 11 bases separated the two germline ends. For the CDR3, the DNA is TGTGCCAGCAGCAGCCAGGCCGCAACTAATGAAAAACTGTTTTTT. This codes for CASSSQAATNEKLFF.

This chain uses TRBV4-2 with TRBJ2-1; 11 nucleotides agree with TRBD2. This CDR3 is built from 13 residues. The V gene end was trimmed by 1 base and the J gene end by 16 bases; junction bases not matched to a gene: 6. From germline, CDR1 is LGHNA and CDR2 YNFKEQ. CDR3 amino acids: CASSQGLAGYSFF. DNA for the CDR3: TGTGCCAGCAGCCAAGGACTAGCGGGGTATTCCTTCTTC.

This chain links TRBV28 with TRBJ2-2, with D tentatively TRBD2 (5 bases). The CDR3 contains 12 residues. The V end was cut by 10 bases, the J end by 4 bases, with 10 bases between. Germline V gene lookup returns CDR1 MDHEN and CDR2 SYDVKM. Written as DNA, the CDR3 is TGTGCCAACTCGGGAAGCACCGGGGAGCTGTTTTTT. Its translation: CANSGSTGELFF.

V usage is TRBV2 and J usage is TRBJ2-1; TRBD2 matches 9 bases. CDR3 length: 14 amino acids. Germline V lookup: CDR1 SNHLY, CDR2 FYNNEI. V lost 8 bases and J lost 9; bases outside the gene matches: 11. The CDR3 DNA follows: TGTGCCAGCGGAGGCGGGGGGGCCCTAGGTGAGCAGTTCTTC. The encoded protein is CASGGGGALGEQFF.

The chain combines TRBV11-2 with TRBJ2-2; D call uncertain. The germline V gene has CDR1 SGHAT and CDR2 FQNNGV. The CDR3 totals 12 residues. V dropped 4 bases and J dropped 6 bases, with 6 bases sitting between them. This CDR3 reads CASSSPSGELFF. CDR3 in DNA: TGTGCCAGCAGCTCCCCGTCCGGGGAGCTGTTTTTT. Together with reference TRBV11-2 and TRBJ2-2, the CDR3 gives the full variable domain: EAGVAQSPRYKIIEKRQSVAFWCNPISGHATLYWYQQILGQGPKLLIQFQNNGVVDDSQLPKDRFSAERLKGVDSTLKIQPAKLEDSAVYLCASSSPSGELFFGEGSRLTVL.

V is TRBV28 and J is TRBJ2-1, with 7 positions matching TRBD1. The CDR3 loop spans 15 amino acids. The germline V gene has CDR1 MDHEN and CDR2 SYDVKM. The V segment lost 5 bases and the J segment 6 bases; nucleotides outside the gene matches: 10. The CDR3 protein is CASSPRQGRLNEQFF. For the CDR3, the DNA is TGTGCCAGCAGTCCCCGACAGGGACGACTCAATGAGCAGTTCTTC.

This chain links TRBV29-1 with TRBJ1-1; D is undetermined. CDR1 is SQVTM and CDR2 is ANQGSEA in the germline V gene. Trimming removed 4 bases at V and 8 bases at J, with 8 bases between. This CDR3 has 10 residues. CDR3 DNA sequence: TGCAGCGTTGGGAGTTCCGAAGCTTTCTTT. Translation: CSVGSSEAFF. The variable domain in full, completed from reference TRBV29-1 and TRBJ1-1, reads SAVISQKPSRDICQRGTSLTIQCQVDSQVTMMFWYRQQPGQSLTLIATANQGSEATYESGFVIDKFPISRPNLTFSTLTVSNMSPEDSSIYLCSVGSSEAFFGQGTRLTVV.

The gene calls are TRBV25-1 and TRBJ2-2, with 10 positions matching TRBD2. CDR3 size: 16 residues. Germline values: CDR1 MGHDK, CDR2 SYGVNS. V was pared by 2 bases and J by 6 bases, with 6 bases of the junction left unmatched. The DNA of the CDR3 is TGTGCCAGCAGTGAAAGGAGCGGGGGGGCCTCCGGGGAGCTGTTTTTT. Its translation is CASSERSGGASGELFF. Full variable domain (outside the CDR3, taken from reference TRBV25-1 and TRBJ2-2): EADIYQTPRYLVIGTGKKITLECSQTMGHDKMYWYQQDPGMELHLIHYSYGVNSTEKGDLSSESTVSRIRTEHFPLTLESARPSHTSQYLCASSERSGGASGELFFGEGSRLTVL.

This sequence joins TRBV29-1 and TRBJ2-5; the D gene is possibly TRBD1 (5 bases). The CDR3 loop spans 15 amino acids. Per germline, CDR1 SQVTM and CDR2 ANQGSEA. Trimming removed 6 bases at V and 4 bases at J, with 21 bases between. CDR3 nucleotide sequence: TGCAGCGTCCCCAAGGGGAAACTGAGACCAGAGACCCAGTACTTC. It yields the protein CSVPKGKLRPETQYF. Complete variable domain (other parts from reference TRBV29-1 and TRBJ2-5): SAVISQKPSRDICQRGTSLTIQCQVDSQVTMMFWYRQQPGQSLTLIATANQGSEATYESGFVIDKFPISRPNLTFSTLTVSNMSPEDSSIYLCSVPKGKLRPETQYFGPGTRLLVL.

V is TRBV25-1 and J is TRBJ1-1; 7 nucleotides align to TRBD1. Per germline, CDR1 MGHDK and CDR2 SYGVNS. The CDR3 sequence is 16 residues long. After removal of 1 base from V and 1 base from J, the junction contained 6 bases not matched to a gene. CDR3 loop: CASSELGGLGNTEAFF. The CDR3 DNA follows: TGTGCCAGCAGTGAATTAGGGGGCTTAGGGAACACTGAAGCTTTCTTT. Based on the CDR3 plus reference TRBV25-1 and TRBJ1-1, the full variable domain is EADIYQTPRYLVIGTGKKITLECSQTMGHDKMYWYQQDPGMELHLIHYSYGVNSTEKGDLSSESTVSRIRTEHFPLTLESARPSHTSQYLCASSELGGLGNTEAFFGQGTRLTVV.

This chain connects TRBV6-1 to TRBJ1-5, with no clear D. CDR3 length: 14 amino acids. CDR1 MNHNS and CDR2 SASEGT come from the germline V gene. The V end was cut by 2 bases, the J end by 6 bases, with 11 bases between. This CDR3 is CASSEWGGSQPQHF. The CDR3 DNA sequence: TGTGCCAGCAGTGAATGGGGAGGCAGTCAGCCCCAGCATTTT.

The chain employs TRBV7-3 and TRBJ2-1, with D maybe TRBD1 (5 bases). Germline CDR1 SGHTA, CDR2 FQGTGA. CDR3 size: 13 residues. V lost 2 bases and J lost 5, with 7 bases in between. CDR3 protein: CASSLAGHNEQFF. CDR3 nucleotides: TGTGCCAGCAGCTTAGCAGGGCACAATGAGCAGTTCTTC.

This clone was detected only once. The genes are TRBV9 and TRBJ1-2; 7 bases are a match to TRBD1. This CDR3 contains 14 residues. With V trimmed by 3 bases and J by 1 base, 3 bases remained unmatched. CDR1 is SGDLS, CDR2 YYNGEE, per germline. CDR3 in DNA: TGTGCCAGCAGCGCAACAGGGGATAACTATGGCTACACCTTC. Its protein is CASSATGDNYGYTF.

J is TRBJ2-1 and V is TRBV1; the table's D call, TRBD2, was not checked against the DNA. TRBV1 is labeled a pseudogene. The CDR3 is made up of 16 amino acids. The CDR3 nucleotides read TGCACCAGCAGCCAGGTACTAGCGGGGGGAGACAATGAGCAGTTCTTC. It specifies CTSSQVLAGGDNEQFF.

V gene TRBV28 combines with J gene TRBJ2-7; 9 bases agree with TRBD2. Germline CDR1 and CDR2: MDHEN and SYDVKM. The CDR3 spans 12 residues. CDR3 nucleotides: TGTTCCACTTTCGGGCTAGCGGGGCAGCAGTACTTC. Its translation: CSTFGLAGQQYF. Full variable domain (outside the CDR3, taken from reference TRBV28 and TRBJ2-7): DVKVTQSSRYLVKRTGEKVFLECVQDMDHENMFWYRQDPGLGLRLIYFSYDVKMKEKGDIPEGYSVSREKKERFSLILESASTNQTSMYLCSTFGLAGQQYFGPGTRLTVT.

The chain's CDR3 is CASSLTGVLNTEAFF. The CDR3 nucleotides read TGTGCCAGCAGTTTGACAGGGGTCTTGAACACTGAAGCTTTCTTT. This chain uses TRBV28 with TRBJ1-1, with TRBD1 identical over 8 bases. Germline V gene sequence: CDR1 MDHEN, CDR2 SYDVKM. The length of the CDR3 is 15 residues. V lost 3 bases, J lost 0 bases, and 3 bases stayed unmatched.

The chain is built from TRBV6-5 and TRBJ1-2, with D maybe TRBD1 (5 bases). V lost 6 bases and J lost 2, with 10 bases in between. The germline gives CDR1 MNHEY, CDR2 SVGAGI. The CDR3 covers 13 residues. As DNA, the CDR3 is TGTGCCAGCAGGACCGGGGGGAACTATGGCTACACCTTC. Residues: CASRTGGNYGYTF.

The CDR3 protein is CASSQDRGGGHLNTEAFF. CDR3 bases: TGCGCCAGCAGCCAAGATAGGGGAGGGGGACACCTGAACACTGAAGCTTTCTTT. The chain couples TRBV4-1 to TRBJ1-1; tentative D call: TRBD1 (6 bases). V was pared by 0 bases and J by 0 bases, with 17 bases between. In germline, CDR1 is MGHRA, CDR2 YSYEKL. This CDR3 has 18 amino acids.

The chain combines TRBV21-1 with TRBJ2-1; the table's D call, TRBD2, was not checked against the DNA. TRBV21-1 represents a pseudogene. The CDR3 has 17 amino acids. The CDR3 DNA is TGTGCCAGCAGCAATCTGTGCGGGGGGAGCTCCTACAATGAGCAGTTCTTC. It specifies CASSNLCGGSSYNEQFF.

This sequence joins TRBV10-3 and TRBJ2-3; 8 nucleotides align to TRBD2. Germline loops: CDR1 ENHRY, CDR2 SYGVKD. With 3 bases clipped from V and 5 bases from J, the junction kept 7 bases outside the gene matches. This CDR3 has 15 residues. CDR3 bases: TGTGCCATCAGTGATACCGGGGGGGCGGGAGATACGCAGTATTTT. Protein: CAISDTGGAGDTQYF.

The chain combines TRBV9 with TRBJ2-3, with 11 bases lining up with TRBD1. This CDR3 contains 15 residues. Trimming at V came to 0 bases and at J to 3 bases, leaving 0 bases not matched to a gene. The germline gives CDR1 SGDLS, CDR2 YYNGEE. The CDR3: CASSVGDRGTDTQYF. The CDR3 bases are TGTGCCAGCAGCGTAGGGGACAGGGGGACAGATACGCAGTATTTT. The whole variable domain, remainder taken from reference TRBV9 and TRBJ2-3, is DSGVTQTPKHLITATGQRVTLRCSPRSGDLSVYWYQQSLDQGLQFLIQYYNGEERAKGNILERFSAQQFPDLHSELNLSSLELGDSALYFCASSVGDRGTDTQYFGPGTRLTVL.

The gene calls are TRBV9 and TRBJ1-3, with D hard to call. Germline lookup yields CDR1 SGDLS and CDR2 YYNGEE. CDR3 length equals 13 residues. The ends were cut back, 4 bases at V and 2 bases at J, with 7 bases in the middle. This chain's CDR3 is CASSLGPGNTIYF. The CDR3 coding sequence is TGTGCCAGCAGCCTCGGTCCTGGAAACACCATATATTTT.

This chain connects TRBV7-9 to TRBJ1-2; TRBD1 aligns across 7 bases. From germline, CDR1 is SEHNR and CDR2 FQNEAQ (reference sequence). V lost 1 base to trimming and J lost 5 bases; unmatched junction nucleotides: 4. CDR3 length: 14 residues. DNA for the CDR3: TGTGCCAGCAGCTTAGAAGGGGGCAGGTATGGCTACACCTTC. Its translation is CASSLEGGRYGYTF.

The chain combines TRBV5-1 with TRBJ1-6; D remains ambiguous. CDR1 is SGHRS, CDR2 YFSETQ, per germline. V dropped 0 bases and J dropped 8 bases, with 6 bases sitting between them. The CDR3 length is 13 residues. The CDR3 sequence is CASSLDSYSPLHF. As DNA, the CDR3 is TGCGCCAGCAGCTTGGACAGTTATTCACCCCTCCACTTT.